This T cell receptor beta chain stems from a study of monozygotic twins with inflammatory bowel disease. CDR1 and CDR2 from the germline V gene are KGHSH and LQKENI. This CDR3 has 15 residues. Note on this clonotype: As yet, its antigen is unknown.

Study-wide findings and caveats: IBD patients showed reduced TCRbeta diversity (inverse Simpson) versus healthy co-twins. The analysis failed to separate different T cell subtypes. IBD patients share fewer clonotypes with other people than healthy twins do, especially with disease activity. Any single strong signal or clonotype tied to IBD lacked support.

No DNA is given; TCRdb re-called the 5' RACE reads and lists each CDR3 protein once. This listing includes more than 350,000 distinct CDR3 sequences. The sequencing input was blood. This receptor was obtained from a human donor with ulcerative colitis or Crohn's disease, or a healthy co-twin of an affected twin (not recorded which). The V gene is TRBV18, the J gene TRBJ2-5; TCRdb designates TRBD2, a call that cannot be tested without DNA. CDR3 residues: CASSPPSSDVGTQYF.